The clone carrying this T cell receptor beta chain was counted between two and nine times. Antigen: not known. These data originate in a study of T cell repertoires in cytomegalovirus infection. Whole-study context: It was the public TCR beta signatures that indicated both CMV infection and matching HLA type.

TCRdb passed the reads through MiXCR, listing each CDR3 protein once. The table shows around 200,000 distinct CDR3 sequences, with about a sixth occurring only once. The V gene's germline CDR1 is LGHNA and CDR2 YNFKEQ. V shed 3 bases and J shed 0 bases, with 9 bases lying between them. This CDR3 has 15 residues. General study findings and limits: Across the ex vivo response, the dominant clonotypes were HLA-C-restricted CMV-specific TCR beta clonotypes.

The source of this sequence is a human donor in good health (CMV status not recorded). Some clones in this sample may be carry-over from other donors' samples. The chain links TRBV4-2 to TRBJ2-1; either TRBD1 or TRBD2 may supply D (5 bases each). The sample was CD8+ T cells from PBMCs. This CDR3 reads CASSQPGTSYNEQFF. In DNA form, the CDR3 reads TGTGCCAGCAGCCAGCCCGGGACCTCCTACAATGAGCAGTTCTTC.